Below, 18 T cell receptor beta chains from the same sample are listed, as sequenced in a study of T cell repertoires in cytomegalovirus infection. TCRdb ran MiXCR on the reads and lists one entry per CDR3 protein. In the table there are fewer than 250,000 distinct CDR3 sequences, approximately 13% of which are singletons. The sample comprised PBMCs. The receptor set was obtained from a human donor in good health (CMV status not recorded). Some clones in this sample may be carry-over from other donors' samples.

The rearrangement links TRBV20-1 to TRBJ1-2; perhaps TRBD1 as D (6 bases). The CDR3 has 15 amino acids. V lost 1 base and J lost 4, with 16 bases in between. The germline CDR1 and CDR2 sequences are DFQATT and SNEGSKA (reference sequence). As DNA, the CDR3 is TGCAGTGCTAGAGCCCCGACAGGTCCTGGCTATGGCTACACCTTC. Residues: CSARAPTGPGYGYTF.

This clonotype was detected a few times. The chain is built from TRBV20-1 and TRBJ2-3, with 7 bases lining up with TRBD2. Germline values: CDR1 DFQATT, CDR2 SNEGSKA (reference sequence). There are 11 residues in the CDR3. Trimming at V came to 5 bases and at J to 12 bases, leaving 8 bases not matched to a gene. In nucleotides, the CDR3 is TGCAGTGCTCCGGGACTAAAGTTTCAGTATTTT. It encodes CSAPGLKFQYF.

This clonotype was counted at least ten times. The chain recombines TRBV7-2 with TRBJ1-5; tentative D call: TRBD1 (6 bases). Germline values: CDR1 SGHTA, CDR2 FQGNSA. CDR3 length: 16 amino acids. V was pared by 6 bases and J by 4 bases, with 19 bases between. The CDR3 bases are TGTGCCAGCAGTTCCCAGACAGGTGGTTCAAATCAGCCCCAGCATTTT. Translated, it gives CASSSQTGGSNQPQHF.

This clonotype came up many times. The gene calls are TRBV6-1 and TRBJ2-1; 12 nucleotides line up with TRBD2. Germline lookup yields CDR1 MNHNS and CDR2 SASEGT. After removal of 8 bases from V and 10 bases from J, the junction contained 12 bases not matched to a gene. The CDR3 runs to 15 residues. CDR3 sequence reads: CASAGTSGRPGEQFF. For the CDR3, the DNA is TGTGCCAGCGCCGGCACTAGCGGGAGGCCCGGAGAGCAGTTCTTC.

Ten or more counts support this clonotype. This sequence joins TRBV5-1 and TRBJ1-1; tentative D call: TRBD1 (6 bases). Germline CDR1 and CDR2: SGHRS and YFSETQ. The length of the CDR3 is 17 residues. V dropped 4 bases and J dropped 7 bases, with 26 bases sitting between them. The CDR3 loop reads CASSILQGSVRRGEAFF. CDR3 in DNA: TGCGCCAGCAGCATCCTACAGGGATCGGTGCGGCGGGGTGAAGCTTTCTTT. Using reference TRBV5-1 and TRBJ1-1 for the parts outside the CDR3, the full variable domain is KAGVTQTPRYLIKTRGQQVTLSCSPISGHRSVSWYQQTPGQGLQFLFEYFSETQRNKGNFPGRFSGRQFSNSRSEMNVSTLELGDSALYLCASSILQGSVRRGEAFFGQGTRLTVV.

This clonotype was recorded many times. This chain connects TRBV6-5 to TRBJ1-2; D unclear. The CDR3 contains 13 residues. Trimming left V 6 bases short and J 2 bases short, with 10 bases between. Germline CDR1 MNHEY, CDR2 SVGAGI. The CDR3 sequence: CASSFTPNYGYTF. CDR3 sequence (DNA): TGTGCCAGCAGCTTCACACCAAACTATGGCTACACCTTC.

This clonotype has at least ten counts. The chain has TRBV11-1 and TRBJ1-1, with D unclear. Germline V lookup: CDR1 SGHAT, CDR2 FQDESV (reference sequence). CDR3 length: 15 residues. V gave up 2 bases and J gave up 1 base, with 11 bases separating them. The CDR3 loop reads CASSLSRTQNTEAFF. The DNA for the CDR3 is TGTGCCAGCAGCTTATCAAGAACGCAGAACACTGAAGCTTTCTTT.

This clonotype was observed a few times. The chain couples TRBV7-2 to TRBJ2-5; TRBD2 agrees at 9 bases. Trimming took 3 bases from V and 2 from J; bases not matched to a gene: 4. Looked up from germline, CDR1 is SGHTA and CDR2 is FQGNSA. The CDR3 has 15 amino acids. As DNA, the CDR3 is TGTGCCAGCAGCTTGATTAGCGGGAGTCAAGAGACCCAGTACTTC. Protein: CASSLISGSQETQYF.

This clonotype was observed at least ten times. The chain has TRBV7-2 and TRBJ2-3, with no clear D. The CDR3 sequence is 16 residues long. V lost 3 bases and J 2 bases, leaving 15 bases between the germline ends. Per the germline V gene, CDR1 is SGHTA and CDR2 is FQGNSA. The CDR3 region is CASSFEVGLPTDTQYF. The DNA of the CDR3 is TGTGCCAGCAGCTTCGAAGTCGGGCTTCCCACAGATACGCAGTATTTT.

The chain has TRBV29-1 and TRBJ1-3, with 8 bases aligning to TRBD1. CDR3 length: 17 residues. The V and J ends lost 1 base and 1 base, in that order; junction bases with no gene match: 9. Germline V gene data show CDR1 as SQVTM and CDR2 as ANQGSEA. For the CDR3, the DNA is TGCAGCGTTGAAGTGGGGCCAGGGGGCGTTTCTGGAAACACCATATATTTT. Translation gives CSVEVGPGGVSGNTIYF.

Many counts were recorded for this clonotype. The chain combines TRBV27 with TRBJ2-1, with 11 bases that match TRBD1. CDR1 MNHEY and CDR2 SMNVEV come from the germline V gene (reference sequence). V gave up 2 bases and J gave up 7 bases; unmatched junction bases: 4. The CDR3 runs to 15 residues. The CDR3 nucleotides read TGTGCCAGCAGTTTAGGGACAGGGGGACGGAATGAGCAGTTCTTC. Its protein product is CASSLGTGGRNEQFF.

There are many counts of this clonotype. The gene calls are TRBV19 and TRBJ2-7; 8 bases are a match to TRBD1. V was clipped by 4 bases and J by 4 bases; unmatched bases: 9. The length of the CDR3 is 15 residues. Germline lookup yields CDR1 LNHDA and CDR2 SQIVND (reference sequence). The CDR3 region is CASSTPRDRNYEQYF. The CDR3 DNA follows: TGTGCCAGTAGTACACCGCGGGACAGGAATTACGAGCAGTACTTC.

The chain links TRBV24-1 to TRBJ2-1; 8 bases are a match to TRBD2. Germline V gene data show CDR1 as KGHDR and CDR2 as SFDVKD. This CDR3 contains 16 residues. The junction had 14 bases not matched to a gene; V was cut back by 4 bases and J by 10 bases. This CDR3 is CATSDRGGGHLREQFF. CDR3 sequence (DNA): TGTGCCACCAGTGACCGGGGCGGGGGGCACCTCAGGGAGCAGTTCTTC.

Worth noting for this clonotype: This may stem from a read error, because a much larger clone lies one nucleotide away. The chain carries TRBV6-6 and TRBJ2-3; no firm D call. The germline V gene has CDR1 MNHNY and CDR2 SVGAGI (reference sequence). Trimming cost V 6 bases and J 1 base, with 8 bases left between them. The CDR3 runs 13 residues. In DNA form, the CDR3 reads TGTGCCAGCAGCACCTCAGGCACAGATACGCAGTATTTT. Amino acids: CASSTSGTDTQYF.

In the case of this clonotype: It may be a read error: a sequence one base away is much more abundant. The V gene is TRBV19, the J gene TRBJ2-7, with 7 positions matching TRBD1. Germline V gene data show CDR1 as LNHDA and CDR2 as SQIVND (reference sequence). The CDR3 covers 14 residues. The CDR3 loop reads CVSSPGQPSYEQYF. In DNA, the CDR3 is TGTGTCAGTTCCCCGGGACAGCCCTCCTACGAGCAGTACTTC.

In this sample, this clonotype turned up a few times. The genes are TRBV6-2 or TRBV6-3 and TRBJ2-2; the match to TRBD2 covers 9 bases. This CDR3 comprises 17 residues. Germline V lookup: CDR1 MNHEY, CDR2 SVGEGT. After removal of 7 bases from V and 6 bases from J, the junction contained 15 bases not matched to a gene. For the CDR3, the DNA is TGTGCCAGCACCCCTTTTCATAGGACTAGCGAATCCGGGGAGCTGTTTTTT. Translating gives CASTPFHRTSESGELFF.

This clonotype showed up just a few times. V gene TRBV5-4 combines with J gene TRBJ2-5; the match to TRBD2 covers 10 bases. The germline V gene has CDR1 SGHNT and CDR2 YYREEE (reference sequence). The CDR3 contains 16 residues. The J segment lost 5 bases and the V segment lost 4 bases, leaving 11 bases of the junction unmatched. CDR3 region: CASSPGLAEGKETQYF. CDR3 in DNA: TGTGCCAGCAGCCCTGGACTAGCGGAAGGGAAGGAGACCCAGTACTTC.

The chain uses TRBV19 and TRBJ1-2, with 7 bases identical to TRBD1. Germline V gene sequence: CDR1 LNHDA, CDR2 SQIVND (reference sequence). After removal of 0 bases from V and 5 bases from J, the junction contained 3 bases not matched to a gene. This CDR3 has 14 amino acids. The CDR3 spells CASSIDGTAYGYTF. CDR3 nucleotide sequence: TGTGCCAGTAGTATAGACGGGACAGCTTATGGCTACACCTTC.